This T cell receptor (beta chain) was identified in a study of CD8 T cells in Susac syndrome. There are 14 residues in the CDR3. Trimming stripped 2 bases from V and 9 bases from J, with 17 bases between. Germline CDR1 MNHEY, CDR2 SVGEGT. RNA, at about 0.45 to 1 ug, was reverse transcribed with random hexamers. With immunoSEQ multiplex PCR, TCR beta CDR3 was amplified across 54 Vbeta and 13 Jbeta. TCRdb used MiXCR to reprocess the immunoSEQ multiplex PCR reads, holding one entry per CDR3 protein. The data show almost 450,000 distinct CDR3 sequences, around 85% seen once. This receptor was identified in a human donor with multiple sclerosis. The source material was CD8+ T cells from PBMCs. The chain joins TRBV6-2 or TRBV6-3 to TRBJ2-7; D uncertain. CDR3 region: CASSYDGPTLGQYF. CDR3 DNA: TGTGCCAGCAGTTACGACGGGCCAACGTTGGGGCAGTACTTC.